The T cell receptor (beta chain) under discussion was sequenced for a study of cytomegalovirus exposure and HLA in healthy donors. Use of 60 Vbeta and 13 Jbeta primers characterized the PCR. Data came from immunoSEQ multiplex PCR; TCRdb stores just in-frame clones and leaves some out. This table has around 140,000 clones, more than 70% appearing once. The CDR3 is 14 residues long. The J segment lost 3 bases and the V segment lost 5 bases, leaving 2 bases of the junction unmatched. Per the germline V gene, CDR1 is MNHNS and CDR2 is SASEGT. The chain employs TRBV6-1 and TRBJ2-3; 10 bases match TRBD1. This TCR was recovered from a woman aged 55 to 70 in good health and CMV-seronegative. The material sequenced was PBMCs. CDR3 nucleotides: TGTGCCAGCAGTATGGGACAGGGGACAGATACGCAGTATTTT. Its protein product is CASSMGQGTDTQYF.